These T cell receptor beta chains were read from a single sample in a study of beta chain features in type 1 diabetes. The repertoire was sequenced with immunoSEQ multiplex PCR; TCRdb's copy has only in-frame clones and lacks some. The table records around 310,000 clones, approximately 12% of them present only once. The sequencing sample was made of naive CD4+ T cells from blood. Receptor source: a woman aged 18-30 years with type 1 diabetes. Each CDR3 is given with its conserved first and last residue. Fields, in order: J gene, V gene, CDR3 protein.

>TRBJ1-1|TRBV20-1
CSASRGTEAFF
>TRBJ1-5|TRBV19
CASSIRGQPQHF
>TRBJ2-1|TRBV18
CASSPNLFEQFF
>TRBJ2-1|TRBV10-3
CATERERNEQFF
>TRBJ2-5|TRBV5-6
CASKGGGETQYF
>TRBJ1-5|TRBV5-1
CASSPGTGVFQPQHF
>TRBJ2-3|TRBV6-6
CASSRGQTGTDTQYF
>TRBJ2-3|TRBV19
CASSRRREFQDTQYF
>TRBJ1-1|TRBV20-1
CSALPVAFF
>TRBJ1-1|TRBV5-4
CASSLVAEPNTEAFF
>TRBJ2-7|TRBV27
CASMRQGLPYEQYF